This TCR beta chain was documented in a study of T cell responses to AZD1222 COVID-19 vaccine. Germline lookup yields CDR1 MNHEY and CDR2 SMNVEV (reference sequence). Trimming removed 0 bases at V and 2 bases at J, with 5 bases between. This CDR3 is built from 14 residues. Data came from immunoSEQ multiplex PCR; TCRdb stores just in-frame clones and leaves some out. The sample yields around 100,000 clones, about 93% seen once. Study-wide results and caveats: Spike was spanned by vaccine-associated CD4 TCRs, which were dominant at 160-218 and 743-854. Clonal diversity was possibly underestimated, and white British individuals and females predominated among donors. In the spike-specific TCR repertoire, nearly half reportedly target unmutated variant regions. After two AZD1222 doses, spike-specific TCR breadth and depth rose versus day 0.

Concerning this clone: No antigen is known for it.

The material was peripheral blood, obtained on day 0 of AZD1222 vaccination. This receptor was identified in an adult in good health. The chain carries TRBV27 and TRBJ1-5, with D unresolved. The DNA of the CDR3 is TGTGCCAGCAGTTTATCGCCGGGCAATCAGCCCCAGCATTTT. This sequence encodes CASSLSPGNQPQHF.